The rows below give T cell receptor beta chains drawn from one sample of a study of OX40 agonist ivuxolimab in advanced cancers. Data came from immunoSEQ multiplex PCR; TCRdb stores just in-frame clones and leaves some out. Altogether over 100,000 clones are present, about 92% being singletons, with the ten largest covering roughly 0.94%. Source: CD4+ or CD8+ T cells sorted from blood, taken in a trial of the OX40 agonist ivuxolimab. The receptors come from an adult with an advanced solid tumor such as melanoma, head and neck, liver or kidney cancer. Both conserved end residues are trimmed from each CDR3. The size field is filled for only some rows; it gives once, few, many or a size class.

>.|TRBJ1-5|TRBV7-2
ASSLIGGNSNQPQH
>.|TRBJ1-4|TRBV7-2
ASSQLGGSGELF
>.|TRBJ1-2|TRBV28
ASAGGSRDYGYT
>.|TRBJ1-5|TRBV6-6
ASRPTGDNQPQH
>once|TRBJ1-1|TRBV11-3
ASSPRQGRSF
>.|TRBJ2-7|TRBV7-9
ASSLPAGVKFYEQY
>.|TRBJ1-1|TRBV28
ASSVLIWGQNTEAF
>.|TRBJ2-1|TRBV28
ASTSGGRVSSYNEQF
>.|TRBJ2-5|TRBV4-1
ASSLVGGGPVGETQY
>.|TRBJ2-3|TRBV5-6
ASSLATSVQGATDTQY
>.|TRBJ2-3|TRBV9
ASSPTTSREFADTQY
>.|TRBJ2-1|TRBV19
ASTRTSGTNYNEQF
>.|TRBJ2-2|TRBV19
ASSISSFREDTGELF
>.|TRBJ1-2|TRBV7-9
ASSWLPGAGTYGYT
>.|.|TRBV7-8
ASNLGRSGPYEQY
>.|TRBJ1-4|TRBV5-1
ASSVDRVGEKLF
>.|TRBJ1-1|TRBV19
ASSIVSVTYTEAF
>.|TRBJ2-7|TRBV7-9
ASSLERTGSYEQY
>few|TRBJ1-6|TRBV5-1
ASSLGGAGSPLH
>.|TRBJ2-1|TRBV10-3
AISPRDRAYNEQF
>.|TRBJ2-2|TRBV5-4
ASSLGAGNTGELF
>.|TRBJ1-5|TRBV6-5
ASRGGNQPQH
>.|TRBJ2-5|TRBV4-2
ASSRETQETQY
>once|TRBJ1-5|TRBV7-9
ASSLAGLRNQPQH
>.|TRBJ1-2|TRBV7-2
ASSTRQGAVGGYT
>.|TRBJ2-5|TRBV5-4
ASGEEGYQETQY
>.|TRBJ2-5|TRBV7-2
ASSLDGGAQY
>.|TRBJ1-5|TRBV7-9
ASSPTGYQPQH
>.|TRBJ2-2|TRBV27
ASSLSEWSLGATGELF
>.|TRBJ2-3|TRBV27
ATRQGSGDTQY
>.|TRBJ2-6|TRBV4-3
ASSVDVGRTSSGANVLT
>.|TRBJ2-7|TRBV5-4
ASTHYEQY
>.|TRBJ2-1|TRBV9
ASSLRGTSGYSYNEQF
>.|TRBJ2-5|TRBV19
ASSIGRVGRGAQETQY
>.|TRBJ1-1|TRBV14
ASSQVEVDVTEAF
>once|TRBJ2-1|TRBV11-2
ASTGGVSGRGTYEQF
>.|TRBJ1-3|TRBV5-6
ASSLTGGSGNTIY
>.|.|TRBV9
ASSVEGDIVYEQY
>.|TRBJ2-7|TRBV6-5
ASSAAGAGEQY
>.|TRBJ1-1|TRBV5-1
ASSPGGTVNTEAF